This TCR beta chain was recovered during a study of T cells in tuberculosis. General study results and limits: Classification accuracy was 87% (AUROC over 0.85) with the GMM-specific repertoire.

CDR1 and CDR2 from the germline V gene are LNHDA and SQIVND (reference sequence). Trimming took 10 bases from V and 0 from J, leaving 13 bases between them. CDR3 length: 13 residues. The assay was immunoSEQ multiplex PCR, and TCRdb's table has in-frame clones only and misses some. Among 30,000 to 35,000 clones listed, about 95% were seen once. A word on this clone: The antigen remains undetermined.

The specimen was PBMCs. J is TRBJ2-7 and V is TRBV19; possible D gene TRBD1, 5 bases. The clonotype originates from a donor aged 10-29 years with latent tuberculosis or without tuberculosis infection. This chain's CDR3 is CATAQASSYEQYF. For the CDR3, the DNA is TGTGCCACCGCACAGGCTAGCTCCTACGAGCAGTACTTC.